The 21 T cell receptor beta chains listed next were all sequenced from one sample in a study of T cell responses to AZD1222 COVID-19 vaccine. Some clones are missing from TCRdb's copy, which holds only in-frame ones; the method was immunoSEQ multiplex PCR. The sample has 75,000 to 100,000 clones, about 89% seen once. The starting material was peripheral blood, obtained on day 0 of AZD1222 vaccination. These receptors all come from an adult in good health.

The chain combines TRBV7-9 with TRBJ1-2; possibly TRBD1 for D (6 bases). This CDR3 has 14 amino acids. The germline V and J ends were trimmed by 5 bases and 8 bases, with 18 bases remaining between them. Germline V gene lookup returns CDR1 SEHNR and CDR2 FQNEAQ (reference sequence). The CDR3 nucleotides are TGTGCCAGCAGCCCCGGTTGGGGGGCTGAGGGCTACACCTTC. It yields the protein CASSPGWGAEGYTF. Full variable domain (missing parts from reference TRBV7-9 and TRBJ1-2): DTGVSQNPRHKITKRGQNVTFRCDPISEHNRLYWYRQTLGQGPEFLTYFQNEAQLEKSRLLSDRFSAERPKGSFSTLEIQRTEQGDSAMYLCASSPGWGAEGYTFGSGTRLTVV.

This chain connects TRBV6-5 to TRBJ1-4; TRBD1 matches 8 bases. Germline CDR1 is MNHEY and CDR2 is SVGAGI. Trimming at V came to 2 bases and at J to 5 bases, leaving 4 bases not matched to a gene. This CDR3 has 15 residues. CDR3 sequence: CASSYLGQGNEKLFF. The CDR3, as DNA: TGTGCCAGCAGTTACCTCGGACAGGGAAATGAAAAACTGTTTTTT.

Here the CDR3 DNA reads TGTGCCAGCAGCCAGGGGGGCGAGGGCACTGAAGCTTTCTTT. Encoded protein: CASSQGGEGTEAFF. V is TRBV7-2 and J is TRBJ1-1; 7 positions agree with TRBD1. This CDR3 is 14 amino acids long. V was pared by 5 bases and J by 4 bases, with 7 bases of the junction left unmatched. Germline V gene lookup returns CDR1 SGHTA and CDR2 FQGNSA.

This chain uses TRBV25-1 with TRBJ1-1, with 7 bases fitting TRBD1. CDR1 MGHDK and CDR2 SYGVNS come from the germline V gene. There are 13 residues in the CDR3. The ends lost 6 bases at V and 5 bases at J; junction bases unmatched: 6. In nucleotides, the CDR3 is TGTGCCAGCAGCCTGACAGGGTCGACTGAAGCTTTCTTT. This codes for CASSLTGSTEAFF. The whole variable domain, remainder taken from reference TRBV25-1 and TRBJ1-1, is EADIYQTPRYLVIGTGKKITLECSQTMGHDKMYWYQQDPGMELHLIHYSYGVNSTEKGDLSSESTVSRIRTEHFPLTLESARPSHTSQYLCASSLTGSTEAFFGQGTRLTVV.

The CDR3 nucleotides read TGTGCCAGCAGACAACAGGGGGGCAGCTATGGCTACACCTTC. Residues: CASRQQGGSYGYTF. The chain is built from TRBV6-6 and TRBJ1-2, with TRBD1 identical over 8 bases. In germline, CDR1 is MNHNY, CDR2 SVGAGI (reference sequence). The J segment lost 4 bases and the V segment lost 6 bases, leaving 7 bases of the junction unmatched. The CDR3 runs 14 residues.

The chain combines TRBV28 with TRBJ1-2; D is unresolved. The CDR3 loop spans 14 amino acids. The germline CDR1 and CDR2 sequences are MDHEN and SYDVKM. Trimming took off 1 base at V and 1 base at J, with 7 bases between the two ends. The CDR3 spells CASSLFRSNYGYTF. CDR3 DNA: TGTGCCAGCAGTTTATTCAGGAGTAACTATGGCTACACCTTC.

The V gene is TRBV20-1, the J gene TRBJ2-1; 8 nucleotides align to TRBD2. With 3 bases clipped from V and 7 bases from J, the junction kept 11 bases outside the gene matches. The CDR3 is 15 residues long. Germline assignment: CDR1 DFQATT and CDR2 SNEGSKA (reference sequence). Written as DNA, the CDR3 is TGCAGTGCTAGTCTCGGGACTAGACTGGGAAATGAGCAGTTCTTC. Its protein product is CSASLGTRLGNEQFF.

This clone was seen a single time. This chain connects TRBV5-4 to TRBJ2-4, with 11 positions matching TRBD1. The CDR3 extends over 15 amino acids. Germline V gene data show CDR1 as SGHNT and CDR2 as YYREEE (reference sequence). The V and J ends lost 4 bases and 8 bases, in that order; junction bases with no gene match: 8. Here the CDR3 reads CASSNLGQGGYIQYF. DNA of the CDR3: TGTGCCAGCAGCAATCTGGGACAGGGGGGGTACATTCAGTACTTC.

This rearrangement joins TRBV5-1 to TRBJ1-1; 11 bases fit TRBD1. The CDR3 has 16 amino acids. Germline V gene lookup returns CDR1 SGHRS and CDR2 YFSETQ. V shed 9 bases and J 3 bases; nucleotides not matched to a gene: 13. CDR3 coding DNA: TGCGCCACCGGCGAGGGGACAGGGGGTGGGTACACTGAAGCTTTCTTT. It translates to CATGEGTGGGYTEAFF.

This clone was seen a single time. CDR3 sequence reads: CASSREGGLKPQHF. As DNA, the CDR3 is TGTGCCAGCAGCCGAGAGGGGGGCCTAAAGCCCCAGCATTTT. This chain joins TRBV7-8 and TRBJ1-5; D perhaps matches TRBD1 (6 bases). This CDR3 is 14 amino acids long. The V gene lost 5 bases and the J gene lost 8 bases, with 16 bases spanning the gap. Germline V CDR1 and CDR2: SGHVS, FQNEAQ.

V usage is TRBV11-2 and J usage is TRBJ2-7, with TRBD1 matching 11 bases. CDR1 and CDR2 (germline): SGHAT, FQNNGV. CDR3 length equals 14 residues. V lost 5 bases, J lost 3 bases, and 3 bases stayed unmatched. The CDR3 nucleotides are TGTGCCAGCAGCACCGGGACAGGGGGCTACGAGCAGTACTTC. Protein: CASSTGTGGYEQYF.

V gene TRBV7-2 combines with J gene TRBJ2-7; 7 nucleotides agree with TRBD1. The CDR3 is made up of 15 amino acids. Trimming cost V 5 bases and J 4 bases; bases outside gene matches: 11. Germline CDR1 and CDR2: SGHTA and FQGNSA. The CDR3 loop reads CASSVGRGQTYEQYF. The CDR3 DNA sequence: TGTGCCAGCAGCGTGGGACGGGGACAGACTTACGAGCAGTACTTC. The full variable domain, in which reference TRBV7-2 and TRBJ2-7 provide the parts outside the CDR3, is GAGVSQSPSNKVTEKGKDVELRCDPISGHTALYWYRQSLGQGLEFLIYFQGNSAPDKSGLPSDRFSAERTGGSVSTLTIQRTQQEDSAVYLCASSVGRGQTYEQYFGPGTRLTVT.

The count of this clone is one. This chain joins TRBV18 and TRBJ2-3, with 7 bases aligning to TRBD1. The CDR3 runs 17 residues. J was trimmed by 0 bases and V by 0 bases; bases with no gene match: 6. Per the germline V gene, CDR1 is KGHSH and CDR2 is LQKENI. The CDR3 coding sequence is TGTGCCAGCTCACCACCCGGACAGGTGGGGAGCACAGATACGCAGTATTTT. Amino acids: CASSPPGQVGSTDTQYF.

This rearrangement joins TRBV9 to TRBJ2-7, with D tentatively TRBD2 (5 bases). The V end lost 2 bases, the J end lost 5 bases, and 17 bases lay between the germline ends. Looked up from germline, CDR1 is SGDLS and CDR2 is YYNGEE. The CDR3 is 15 amino acids. CDR3 in amino acids: CASSVGPGKMNEQYF. The CDR3 nucleotides are TGTGCCAGCAGCGTGGGTCCGGGAAAGATGAACGAGCAGTACTTC.

V and J are TRBV28 and TRBJ1-5, with D possibly matching TRBD1 (6 bases). The germline V gene encodes CDR1 MDHEN and CDR2 SYDVKM. The CDR3 spans 14 residues. Trimming removed 8 bases at V and 4 bases at J, with 15 bases between. The CDR3 bases are TGTGCCAGCCAACAGGGTACTAAGAATCAGCCCCAGCATTTT. The encoded protein is CASQQGTKNQPQHF.

This sequence joins TRBV29-1 and TRBJ2-7; TRBD1 is a possible D gene (5 bases). Deletions cut 4 bases from V and 6 bases from J, with 13 bases between. CDR1 and CDR2 from the germline V gene are SQVTM and ANQGSEA. The CDR3 sequence is 12 residues long. DNA of the CDR3: TGCAGCGTTGGAAGTGGTGGGGCCGAGCAGTACTTC. It codes for CSVGSGGAEQYF.

The DNA for the CDR3 is TGCAGCGTTGGGGCCGGTTGGGGGATGAACACTGAAGCTTTCTTT. This codes for CSVGAGWGMNTEAFF. This chain joins TRBV29-1 and TRBJ1-1; a possible D gene is TRBD1 (5 bases). Germline assignment: CDR1 SQVTM and CDR2 ANQGSEA. The CDR3 sequence is 15 residues long. Trimming stripped 4 bases from V and 0 bases from J, with 15 bases between.

The chain recombines TRBV4-3 with TRBJ2-7; D is unclear. The germline V gene has CDR1 LGHNA and CDR2 YSLEER. Deletions cut 1 base from V and 0 bases from J, with 7 bases between. The CDR3 runs to 14 residues. CDR3 sequence: CASSQGSHSYEQYF. The CDR3 DNA follows: TGCGCCAGCAGCCAAGGGTCGCACTCCTACGAGCAGTACTTC.

V is TRBV6-5 and J is TRBJ2-7; the D gene is possibly TRBD1 (5 bases). The CDR3 sequence is 14 residues long. The V gene lost 2 bases and the J gene lost 5 bases, with 13 bases spanning the gap. The germline gives CDR1 MNHEY, CDR2 SVGAGI. CDR3 DNA: TGTGCCAGCAGTTACGCCCCACAGGCCGACGAGCAGTACTTC. Amino acid sequence: CASSYAPQADEQYF.

This rearrangement joins TRBV3-1 (or the pseudogene TRBV3-2) to TRBJ1-2; 7 bases line up with TRBD1. The V and J ends lost 3 bases and 8 bases, in that order; junction bases with no gene match: 6. In germline, CDR1 is LGHDT, CDR2 YNNKEL (reference sequence). The CDR3 spans 13 residues. The DNA of the CDR3 is TGTGCCAGCAGCCACGGACAGGCAATCGGCTACACCTTC. Residues: CASSHGQAIGYTF.

V usage is TRBV24-1 and J usage is TRBJ2-2, with D maybe TRBD1 (5 bases). With 3 bases removed from V and 1 base from J, the gap between germline ends came to 17 bases. Germline assignment: CDR1 KGHDR and CDR2 SFDVKD. The CDR3 spans 18 residues. The CDR3 loop is CATSDPPSGKLNTGELFF. CDR3 nucleotides: TGTGCCACCAGTGATCCTCCCTCAGGGAAACTGAACACCGGGGAGCTGTTTTTT.